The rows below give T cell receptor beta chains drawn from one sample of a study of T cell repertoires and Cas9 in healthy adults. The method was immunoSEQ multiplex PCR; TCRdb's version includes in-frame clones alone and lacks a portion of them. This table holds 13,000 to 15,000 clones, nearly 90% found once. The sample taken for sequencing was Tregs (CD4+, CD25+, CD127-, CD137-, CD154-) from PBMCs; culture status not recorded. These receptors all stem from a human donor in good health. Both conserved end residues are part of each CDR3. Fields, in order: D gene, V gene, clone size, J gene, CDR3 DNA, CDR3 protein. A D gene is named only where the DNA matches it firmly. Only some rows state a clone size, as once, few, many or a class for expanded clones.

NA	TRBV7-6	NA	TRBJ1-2	TGTGCCAGCAGCCCGGGGCGGCAGGTCTATGGCTACACCTTC	CASSPGRQVYGYTF
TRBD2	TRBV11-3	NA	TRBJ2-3	TGTGCCAGCAGCTTAGATCATTTGCGGGGGGGGATCGCAGATACGCAGTATTTT	CASSLDHLRGGIADTQYF
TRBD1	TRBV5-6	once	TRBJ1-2	TGTGCCAGCAGCATGGGGACAGGGGCCGGCTATGGCTACACCTTC	CASSMGTGAGYGYTF
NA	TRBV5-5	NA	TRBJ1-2	TGTGCCAGCAGCCCACAACGACAGATAGCTAACTATGGCTACACCTTC	CASSPQRQIANYGYTF
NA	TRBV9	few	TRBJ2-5	TGTGCCAGCAGCGTAGGACGGCAGCTTTACCAAGAGACCCAGTACTTC	CASSVGRQLYQETQYF
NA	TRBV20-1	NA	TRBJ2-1	TGCAGTCAGACCGAGGAGCATGAGCAGTTCTTC	CSQTEEHEQFF
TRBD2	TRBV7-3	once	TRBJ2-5	TGTGCCAGCAGCTCCGGGACTAGAGAGACCCAGTACTTC	CASSSGTRETQYF
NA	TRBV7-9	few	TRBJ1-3	TGTGCCAGCGGGGGAAACACCATATATTTT	CASGGNTIYF
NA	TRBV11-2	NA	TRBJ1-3	TGTGCCAGCAGTTTAGGACGGAACTCTGGAAACACCATATATTTT	CASSLGRNSGNTIYF
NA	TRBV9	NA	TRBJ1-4	TGTGCCAGCAGCTCCCAATGGGGCACTAATGAAAAACTGTTTTTT	CASSSQWGTNEKLFF
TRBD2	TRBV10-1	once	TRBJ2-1	TGCGCCAGCATCGGGAGGCCTCATGAGCAGTTCTTC	CASIGRPHEQFF
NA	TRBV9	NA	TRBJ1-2	TGTGCCAGCAGCGGGGCTGACACCTTC	CASSGADTF
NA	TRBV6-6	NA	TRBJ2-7	TGTGCCAGCAGTTACTCGGTCTTGGGGAACTACGAGCAGTACTTC	CASSYSVLGNYEQYF
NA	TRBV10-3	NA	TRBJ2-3	TGTGCCATCAGTGTGGCGAGGGCAGATACGCAGTATTTT	CAISVARADTQYF
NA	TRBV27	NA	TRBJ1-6	TGTGCCAGCAGCCTGGTGGGGGGCGGCTCACCCCTCCACTTT	CASSLVGGGSPLHF
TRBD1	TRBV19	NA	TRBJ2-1	TGTGCCAGTAGTCCTACAGGGGACAATGAGCAGTTCTTC	CASSPTGDNEQFF